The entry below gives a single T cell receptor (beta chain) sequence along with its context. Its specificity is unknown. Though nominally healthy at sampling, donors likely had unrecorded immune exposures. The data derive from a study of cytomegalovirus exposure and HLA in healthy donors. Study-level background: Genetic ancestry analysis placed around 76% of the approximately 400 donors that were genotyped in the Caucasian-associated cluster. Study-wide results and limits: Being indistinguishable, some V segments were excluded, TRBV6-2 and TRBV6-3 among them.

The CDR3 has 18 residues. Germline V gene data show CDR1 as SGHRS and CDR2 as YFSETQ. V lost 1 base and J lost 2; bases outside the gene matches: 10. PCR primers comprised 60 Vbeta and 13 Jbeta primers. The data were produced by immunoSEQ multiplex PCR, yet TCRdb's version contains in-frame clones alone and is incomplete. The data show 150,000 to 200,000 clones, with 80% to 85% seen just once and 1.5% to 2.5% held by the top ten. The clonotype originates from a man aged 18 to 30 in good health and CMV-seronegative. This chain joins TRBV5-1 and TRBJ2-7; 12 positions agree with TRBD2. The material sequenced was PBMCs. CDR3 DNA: TGCGCCAGCAGCTTGAGGACTAGCGGGATCCCCGGGGCCTACGAGCAGTACTTC. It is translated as CASSLRTSGIPGAYEQYF.